The source of this T cell receptor (beta chain) is a study of control samples from healthy donors and cancer patients. This CDR3 is built from 16 residues. V was shortened by 0 bases and J by 3 bases, with 16 bases between the two germline ends. CDR1 SGHRS and CDR2 YFSETQ come from the germline V gene. The repertoire was sequenced with immunoSEQ multiplex PCR; TCRdb's copy has only in-frame clones and lacks some. The data contain roughly 80,000 clones, about 90% of them singletons. The sequence was obtained from a woman aged 55-75 years with head and neck cancer. The sample was PBMCs. The rearrangement uses TRBV5-1 and TRBJ2-7; no firm D call. This CDR3 reads CASSLAARYGVYEQYF. CDR3 DNA: TGCGCCAGCAGCTTGGCGGCGCGGTATGGAGTCTACGAGCAGTACTTC.